The 16 T cell receptor beta chains presented below share a single source sample, sequenced in a study of Graves' ophthalmopathy and Graves' hyperthyroidism. Amplifying from RNA transcripts, the study obtained TCR beta CDR3 regions. An opening RT-PCR round employed HTBI primers and preceded a second-round multiplex PCR. TCRdb used MiXCR to reprocess the multiplex PCR reads, holding one entry per CDR3 protein. The sample carries around 400,000 distinct CDR3 sequences, approximately 20% recorded once. The source material was peripheral blood. The source of these receptors is a young woman with Graves' ophthalmopathy.

This clonotype was seen many times. This sequence joins TRBV25-1 and TRBJ1-6; the D is unclear. Looked up from germline, CDR1 is MGHDK and CDR2 is SYGVNS. The V end lost 6 bases, the J end lost 13 bases, and 10 bases lay between the germline ends. The CDR3 is 11 residues long. The CDR3 coding sequence is TGTGCCAGCAGGGAAACGGGTCCCCTCCACTTT. It yields the protein CASRETGPLHF.

This clonotype was recorded at least ten times. The V call is TRBV6-5, the J call TRBJ2-7, with 12 bases identical to TRBD2. There are 14 residues in the CDR3. The germline V gene has CDR1 MNHEY and CDR2 SVGAGI. The junction had 6 bases not matched to a gene; V was cut back by 8 bases and J by 4 bases. The CDR3 nucleotides are TGTGCCAGCGGAACAGGACTAGCGGGGTACGAGCAGTACTTC. Translation: CASGTGLAGYEQYF.

This clonotype has at least ten counts. This chain joins TRBV11-2 and TRBJ1-1; D unclear. This CDR3 has 14 amino acids. Germline assignment: CDR1 SGHAT and CDR2 FQNNGV. Deletions cut 2 bases from V and 3 bases from J, with 10 bases between. The CDR3 here is CASSLWGDHTEAFF. The CDR3 coding sequence is TGTGCCAGCAGCTTATGGGGAGACCACACTGAAGCTTTCTTT.

There are a few counts of this clonotype. The V call is TRBV30, the J call TRBJ1-3, with D unresolved. Trimming removed 2 bases from V and 7 bases from J, with 9 bases in between. The germline CDR1 and CDR2 sequences are GTSNPN and SVGIG (reference sequence). This CDR3 is 12 amino acids long. CDR3 in amino acids: CAWSTTGNTIYF. CDR3 in DNA: TGTGCCTGGAGTACCACCGGGAACACCATATATTTT. Drawing the rest from reference TRBV30 and TRBJ1-3, the complete variable domain is SQTIHQWPATLVQPVGSPLSLECTVEGTSNPNLYWYRQAAGRGLQLLFYSVGIGQISSEVPQNLSASRPQDRQFILSSKKLLLSDSGFYLCAWSTTGNTIYFGEGSWLTVV.

This clonotype was counted many times. V usage is TRBV24-1 and J usage is TRBJ2-5, with a tentative D call TRBD1 (5 bases). V shed 4 bases and J shed 5 bases, with 10 bases lying between them. The CDR3 totals 13 residues. Germline CDR1 reads KGHDR; CDR2 reads SFDVKD. This CDR3 reads CATSEAGKETQYF. The CDR3, as DNA: TGTGCCACCAGTGAGGCAGGGAAGGAGACCCAGTACTTC.

V gene TRBV7-2 combines with J gene TRBJ1-5; no clear D gene. V lost 6 bases, J lost 4 bases, and 10 bases lay in between. CDR1 and CDR2 (germline): SGHTA, FQGNSA. The CDR3 has 13 residues. CDR3 DNA: TGTGCCAGCAGTCGGCTAAAAAATCAGCCCCAGCATTTT. Residues: CASSRLKNQPQHF.

This clonotype was picked up many times. The V and J genes are TRBV3-1 and TRBJ2-4; D uncertain. The CDR3 contains 13 residues. Between the trimmed V and J ends, which lost 6 bases and 7 bases, there was a span of 13 bases. CDR1 and CDR2 from the germline V gene are LGHDT and YNNKEL (reference sequence). CDR3 in DNA: TGTGCCAGCAGTACCCAGCTTGGGAACATTCAGTACTTC. Encoded protein: CASSTQLGNIQYF. The full variable domain, rest sourced from reference TRBV3-1 and TRBJ2-4, is DTAVSQTPKYLVTQMGNDKSIKCEQNLGHDTMYWYKQDSKKFLKIMFSYNNKELIINETVPNRFSPKSPDKAHLNLHINSLELGDSAVYFCASSTQLGNIQYFGAGTRLSVL.

Ten or more counts support this clonotype. Just one base apart from a much larger clone, this may be a read error. The rearrangement links TRBV15 to TRBJ1-5; D call uncertain. The germline V and J ends were trimmed by 3 bases and 5 bases, with 14 bases remaining between them. CDR3 length: 15 amino acids. Germline values: CDR1 LNHNV, CDR2 YYDKDF (reference sequence). CDR3 loop: CATSRGRRVDQPQHF. CDR3 nucleotide sequence: TGTGCCACCAGCAGGGGGAGGCGTGTGGATCAGCCCCAGCATTTT. The entire variable domain, with the rest obtained from reference TRBV15 and TRBJ1-5, is as follows: DAMVIQNPRYQVTQFGKPVTLSCSQTLNHNVMYWYQQKSSQAPKLLFHYYDKDFNNEADTPDNFQSRRPNTSFCFLDIRSPGLGDTAMYLCATSRGRRVDQPQHFGDGTRLSIL.

The chain has TRBV28 and TRBJ1-2, with TRBD1 matching over 9 bases. The CDR3 totals 13 residues. Looked up from germline, CDR1 is MDHEN and CDR2 is SYDVKM. Losses at the gene ends were 6 bases for V and 8 bases for J; bases not matched to a gene: 7. In DNA form, the CDR3 reads TGTGCCAGCAGCTATGGACAGGGGCTGGGCTACACCTTC. It translates to CASSYGQGLGYTF.

The table lists this clonotype with many counts. The CDR3 DNA follows: TGTGCCTGGGCTTCCACTGAAGCTTTCTTT. Translated, it gives CAWASTEAFF. The chain recombines TRBV30 with TRBJ1-1; no firm D call. Germline V gives CDR1 GTSNPN, CDR2 SVGIG (reference sequence). The CDR3 spans 10 residues. Deletions cut 5 bases from V and 4 bases from J, with 5 bases between.

Ten or more counts support this clonotype. V gene TRBV7-2 combines with J gene TRBJ2-5; tentative D call: TRBD2 (6 bases). The CDR3 loop spans 14 amino acids. Germline V lookup: CDR1 SGHTA, CDR2 FQGNSA. Trimming took 5 bases from V and 5 from J, leaving 15 bases between them. CDR3 sequence: CASSGGVGRETQYF. Here the CDR3 DNA reads TGTGCCAGCAGCGGAGGGGTTGGGAGGGAGACCCAGTACTTC.

This clonotype has only a few counts. This sequence joins TRBV18 and TRBJ2-7, with TRBD1 identical over 11 bases. Losses at the gene ends were 3 bases for V and 7 bases for J; bases not matched to a gene: 5. This CDR3 contains 14 residues. Germline loops: CDR1 KGHSH, CDR2 LQKENI. The DNA of the CDR3 is TGTGCCAGCTCACCCCGGGACAGGGGGATTGAGCAGTACTTC. The encoded protein is CASSPRDRGIEQYF.

Ten or more counts support this clonotype. This chain uses TRBV11-2 with TRBJ1-6; unclear D gene. The CDR3 length is 13 residues. V shed 3 bases and J shed 6 bases, with 6 bases lying between them. CDR1 is SGHAT, CDR2 FQNNGV, per germline. CDR3 coding DNA: TGTGCCAGCAGCTTTTCAAGTAATTCACCCCTCCACTTT. It translates to CASSFSSNSPLHF.

This clonotype was recorded at least ten times. This chain uses TRBV20-1 with TRBJ2-4; 15 bases fit TRBD2. Germline trimming cut 1 base from V and 1 base from J; bases unmatched to any gene: 14. This CDR3 is built from 21 residues. Looked up from germline, CDR1 is DFQATT and CDR2 is SNEGSKA (reference sequence). DNA of the CDR3: TGCAGTGCTAGAGCCGTGTCCGGAGGGACTAGCGGGAGGTGGGCCAAAAACATTCAGTACTTC. Translated, it gives CSARAVSGGTSGRWAKNIQYF.

The sample holds many counts of this clonotype. J is TRBJ1-6 and V is TRBV6-2 or TRBV6-3; D unresolved. CDR3 length: 12 amino acids. Trimming pared 2 bases from V and 17 bases from J, leaving 13 bases between. Per the germline V gene, CDR1 is MNHEY and CDR2 is SVGEGT. CDR3 amino acids: CASSYPERVIHF. DNA of the CDR3: TGTGCCAGCAGTTACCCCGAGAGGGTCATCCACTTT.

In this sample, this clonotype turned up many times. The chain combines TRBV25-1 with TRBJ1-5; D not certain. The CDR3 consists of 16 residues. Germline values: CDR1 MGHDK, CDR2 SYGVNS. Trimming cost V 4 bases and J 0 bases, with 13 bases left between them. This chain's CDR3 is CASSASYYYSNQPQHF. Written as DNA, the CDR3 is TGTGCCAGCAGTGCAAGTTACTATTATAGCAATCAGCCCCAGCATTTT.